These 29 T cell receptor beta chains were all obtained from the same sample, sequenced in a study of cytomegalovirus exposure and HLA in healthy donors. PCR employed 60 Vbeta and 13 Jbeta primers. Libraries were prepared by immunoSEQ multiplex PCR; TCRdb keeps only in-frame clonotypes and omits some of them. The repertoire holds roughly 71,000 clones, with roughly two thirds as singletons. Source material: PBMCs. The receptor set was obtained from a young man in good health and CMV-seronegative.

The chain uses TRBV2 and TRBJ1-2; unclear D gene. Trimming removed 6 bases from V and 7 bases from J, with 12 bases in between. The CDR3 is 12 amino acids. Germline CDR1 is SNHLY and CDR2 is FYNNEI. The chain's CDR3 is CASSAGFGGYTF. In nucleotides, the CDR3 is TGTGCCAGCAGCGCAGGTTTCGGTGGCTACACCTTC.

The chain combines TRBV6-4 with TRBJ2-1, with D possibly matching TRBD2 (5 bases). Germline V lookup: CDR1 MRHNA, CDR2 SNTAGT. CDR3 length equals 12 residues. V lost 0 bases to trimming and J lost 15 bases, with 12 bases between them. The CDR3 here is CASSDSRAEGFF. The CDR3 DNA sequence: TGTGCCAGCAGTGACTCAAGAGCAGAGGGGTTCTTC.

V is TRBV6-5 and J is TRBJ2-1, with TRBD2 identical over 9 bases. The CDR3 loop spans 14 amino acids. CDR1 MNHEY and CDR2 SVGAGI come from the germline V gene. The V and J ends lost 6 bases and 4 bases, in that order; junction bases with no gene match: 4. The CDR3 region is CASSRGGAYNEQFF. The CDR3 DNA is TGTGCCAGCAGCCGCGGGGGGGCTTACAATGAGCAGTTCTTC.

This chain joins TRBV6-5 and TRBJ2-7; 7 positions agree with TRBD2. The J segment lost 7 bases and the V segment lost 6 bases, leaving 9 bases of the junction unmatched. Germline loops: CDR1 MNHEY, CDR2 SVGAGI. The CDR3 is 13 amino acids. For the CDR3, the DNA is TGTGCCAGCAGCCGGGGAGGGAAAGGAGAGCAGTACTTC. Protein product: CASSRGGKGEQYF.

This clone appeared a few times. The J gene is TRBJ2-1, the V gene TRBV7-9; TRBD2 matches at 8 bases. The germline V gene encodes CDR1 SEHNR and CDR2 FQNEAQ (reference sequence). The junction had 18 bases not matched to a gene; V was cut back by 5 bases and J by 12 bases. The CDR3 spans 16 residues. The CDR3 DNA reads TGTGCCAGCAGCCACCCCCCCCGGGACCGGGGGGGACCGCAGTTCTTC. Its translation: CASSHPPRDRGGPQFF. Using reference TRBV7-9 and TRBJ2-1 for the parts outside the CDR3, the full variable domain is DTGVSQNPRHKITKRGQNVTFRCDPISEHNRLYWYRQTLGQGPEFLTYFQNEAQLEKSRLLSDRFSAERPKGSFSTLEIQRTEQGDSAMYLCASSHPPRDRGGPQFFGPGTRLTVL.

This clone has more than one count but fewer than ten. The V and J genes are TRBV11-3 and TRBJ2-7, with 10 bases aligning to TRBD1. Germline lookup yields CDR1 SGHNT and CDR2 YENEEA. V shed 5 bases, J shed 3 bases, and the junction held 4 bases outside the gene matches. The length of the CDR3 is 14 residues. Written as DNA, the CDR3 is TGTGCCAGCAGCCCGACAGGGGGCCACTACGAGCAGTACTTC. Translated, it gives CASSPTGGHYEQYF.

This chain links TRBV30 with TRBJ2-7, with 11 bases identical to TRBD2. After removal of 4 bases from V and 1 base from J, the junction contained 9 bases not matched to a gene. This CDR3 contains 16 residues. The germline V gene encodes CDR1 GTSNPN and CDR2 SVGIG (reference sequence). CDR3 sequence: CAWTLAGGLPSYEQYF. The CDR3 DNA reads TGTGCCTGGACCCTAGCGGGGGGCCTCCCATCCTACGAGCAGTACTTC.

This clone has only a few counts. This rearrangement joins TRBV15 to TRBJ2-1, with 7 positions matching TRBD1. The V segment lost 3 bases and the J segment 8 bases; nucleotides outside the gene matches: 7. Germline lookup yields CDR1 LNHNV and CDR2 YYDKDF (reference sequence). The length of the CDR3 is 14 residues. Here the CDR3 DNA reads TGTGCCACCAGCAGGTCGACAGGGATCTATGAGCAGTTCTTC. Amino acid sequence: CATSRSTGIYEQFF.

The chain employs TRBV10-3 and TRBJ1-5; D is undetermined. Trimming cost V 2 bases and J 2 bases, with 4 bases left between them. This CDR3 region has 13 residues. Germline V CDR1 and CDR2: ENHRY, SYGVKD. CDR3 nucleotides: TGTGCCATCAGTGAGCCAGGCAATCAGCCCCAGCATTTT. Protein sequence: CAISEPGNQPQHF.

V is TRBV6-5 and J is TRBJ1-6; no reliable D call. V lost 0 bases, J lost 3 bases, and 9 bases lay in between. The CDR3 contains 16 residues. Germline V gives CDR1 MNHEY, CDR2 SVGAGI. The CDR3 loop is CASSYSEPIYNSPLHF. The CDR3 bases are TGTGCCAGCAGTTACTCGGAGCCGATCTATAATTCACCCCTCCACTTT.

The genes are TRBV7-9 and TRBJ2-5, with a possible D match to TRBD2 (7 bases). Deletions cut 4 bases from V and 4 bases from J, with 16 bases between. Germline assignment: CDR1 SEHNR and CDR2 FQNEAQ (reference sequence). CDR3 size: 15 residues. CDR3 loop: CASSSIERGGETQYF. In DNA, the CDR3 is TGTGCCAGCAGCTCCATCGAGAGGGGGGGAGAGACCCAGTACTTC.

This sequence joins TRBV30 and TRBJ2-5; 9 bases are shared with TRBD1. The J call may be faulty, since TRBJ2-7 better matches the DNA end. The V gene's germline CDR1 is GTSNPN and CDR2 SVGIG (reference sequence). This CDR3 comprises 12 residues. CDR3 DNA sequence: TGTGCCGGGACAGGGTATAACTACGAGCAGTACTTC. This sequence encodes CAGTGYNYEQYF.

J is TRBJ1-1 and V is TRBV27, with a possible D match to TRBD1 (5 bases). The ends were cut back, 5 bases at V and 1 base at J, with 11 bases in the middle. The germline V gene has CDR1 MNHEY and CDR2 SMNVEV (reference sequence). CDR3 length equals 14 residues. CDR3 in amino acids: CASSLRTPNTEAFF. Here the CDR3 DNA reads TGTGCCAGCAGTCTCCGGACACCGAACACTGAAGCTTTCTTT.

V usage is TRBV7-9 and J usage is TRBJ2-1; D is uncertain. CDR1 is SEHNR and CDR2 is FQNEAQ in the germline V gene (reference sequence). The CDR3 has 14 amino acids. Trimming removed 5 bases at V and 10 bases at J, with 18 bases between. CDR3 residues: CASSPNGPSREQFF. For the CDR3, the DNA is TGTGCCAGCAGCCCGAATGGTCCTTCGCGCGAGCAGTTCTTC.

This clone was detected only a few times. The chain uses TRBV6-1 and TRBJ1-3; tentatively, D is TRBD1 (6 bases). The germline V and J ends were trimmed by 0 bases and 3 bases, with 12 bases remaining between them. Germline V gives CDR1 MNHNS, CDR2 SASEGT. This CDR3 is built from 16 residues. CDR3 nucleotides: TGTGCCAGCAGTGAAGCTGGGGGGGCGTTTGGAAACACCATATATTTT. Protein: CASSEAGGAFGNTIYF.

V usage is TRBV30 and J usage is TRBJ1-5; no clear D gene. Per the germline V gene, CDR1 is GTSNPN and CDR2 is SVGIG (reference sequence). V was shortened by 0 bases and J by 5 bases, with 8 bases between the two germline ends. The CDR3 is 13 amino acids. The CDR3 region has the DNA TGTGCCTGGAGTGTAAGATCGGATCAGCCCCAGCATTTT. Protein product: CAWSVRSDQPQHF.

This clone was picked up one time. The DNA of the CDR3 is TGTGCCAGCAGCTTAGCCGGGACAGACTCTGGAAACACCATATATTTT. Its translation is CASSLAGTDSGNTIYF. V and J are TRBV7-2 and TRBJ1-3; 7 bases map to TRBD1. This CDR3 has 16 residues. The germline V gene has CDR1 SGHTA and CDR2 FQGNSA. V was clipped by 0 bases and J by 0 bases; unmatched bases: 2.

This clone was counted between two and nine times. The chain recombines TRBV30 with TRBJ2-2; no reliable D call. The CDR3 extends over 12 amino acids. CDR1 and CDR2 from the germline V gene are GTSNPN and SVGIG (reference sequence). V was trimmed by 5 bases and J by 5 bases, leaving 9 bases between them. CDR3 nucleotides: TGTGCCTGGGGCGGTGGAACCGGGGAGCTGTTTTTT. Amino acids: CAWGGGTGELFF.

V is TRBV19 and J is TRBJ2-7; TRBD1 aligns across 8 bases. From germline, CDR1 is LNHDA and CDR2 SQIVND (reference sequence). The CDR3 is made up of 13 amino acids. Losses at the gene ends were 4 bases for V and 10 bases for J; bases not matched to a gene: 9. The CDR3 region is CASSTGQGFEQYF. The CDR3 DNA reads TGTGCCAGTAGTACAGGACAGGGTTTCGAACAGTACTTC.

This clone was observed a single time. The V and J genes are TRBV30 and TRBJ2-3, with 7 bases lining up with TRBD1. V shed 5 bases, J shed 3 bases, and the junction held 8 bases outside the gene matches. The CDR3 loop spans 14 amino acids. The germline gives CDR1 GTSNPN, CDR2 SVGIG (reference sequence). The CDR3 region has the DNA TGTGCCTGGTCACAGGGGCGGCAGACAGATACGCAGTATTTT. This codes for CAWSQGRQTDTQYF.

Concerning this clone: The germline gene is not matched at one end of the junction; a read error may be the cause. The V call is TRBV7-2, the J call TRBJ2-7; tentative D call: TRBD1 (6 bases). Germline V gene lookup returns CDR1 SGHTA and CDR2 FQGNSA. The CDR3 is 13 amino acids. The CDR3 loop reads CASRSLLGQYFSF. CDR3 in DNA: TGTGCCAGCAGGAGCTTACTAGGACAGTATTTTTCCTTC. Full variable domain (missing parts from reference TRBV7-2 and TRBJ2-7): GAGVSQSPSNKVTEKGKDVELRCDPISGHTALYWYRQSLGQGLEFLIYFQGNSAPDKSGLPSDRFSAERTGGSVSTLTIQRTQQEDSAVYLCASRSLLGQYFSFGPGTRLTVT.

V usage is TRBV30 and J usage is TRBJ2-7, with no clear D. CDR3 length equals 11 residues. CDR1 is GTSNPN, CDR2 SVGIG, per germline (reference sequence). The V end lost 4 bases, the J end lost 4 bases, and 8 bases lay between the germline ends. CDR3 amino acids: CAWKINYEQYF. As DNA, the CDR3 is TGTGCCTGGAAAATAAATTACGAGCAGTACTTC.

This chain links TRBV18 with TRBJ1-6; TRBD1 agrees at 7 bases. The CDR3 loop spans 15 amino acids. Trimming removed 2 bases from V and 9 bases from J; junction bases left unmatched: 7. Germline-derived CDR1 and CDR2 are KGHSH and LQKENI. This chain's CDR3 is CASSPSGGRGSPLHF. DNA of the CDR3: TGTGCCAGCTCACCATCAGGGGGTCGGGGTTCACCCCTCCACTTT.

The chain uses TRBV2 and TRBJ1-1, with D perhaps TRBD1 (5 bases). V was trimmed by 3 bases and J by 3 bases, leaving 14 bases between them. Germline V gives CDR1 SNHLY, CDR2 FYNNEI. The CDR3 has 15 amino acids. CDR3 protein: CASSDRGTWDTEAFF. The CDR3 DNA sequence: TGTGCCAGCAGTGATCGGGGGACCTGGGACACTGAAGCTTTCTTT.

This clone came up a few times. In DNA, the CDR3 is TGTGCCACCAGGGGGCGGGGCGGGCCCAATCAGCCCCAGCATTTT. This gives the protein CATRGRGGPNQPQHF. The V gene is TRBV6-1, the J gene TRBJ1-5; 8 bases are a match to TRBD1. The trim removed 10 bases at V and 3 bases at J, leaving 11 bases unmatched. Germline-derived CDR1 and CDR2 are MNHNS and SASEGT. CDR3 length: 15 residues.

The rearrangement links TRBV29-1 to TRBJ2-7, with TRBD1 identical over 7 bases. Looked up from germline, CDR1 is SQVTM and CDR2 is ANQGSEA. V dropped 5 bases and J dropped 5; count of bases not matched to a gene: 12. This CDR3 is built from 14 residues. CDR3 amino acids: CSVSRGIGRDEQYF. As DNA, the CDR3 is TGCAGCGTTTCCAGGGGGATTGGTCGGGACGAGCAGTACTTC.

The chain links TRBV7-9 to TRBJ1-4; maybe TRBD1 (6 bases). Germline values: CDR1 SEHNR, CDR2 FQNEAQ (reference sequence). This CDR3 contains 18 residues. The germline V and J ends were trimmed by 5 bases and 0 bases, with 19 bases remaining between them. This CDR3 is CASSQIQGSPTTNEKLFF. Written as DNA, the CDR3 is TGTGCCAGCAGCCAGATACAGGGCTCGCCTACAACTAATGAAAAACTGTTTTTT.

The chain couples TRBV4-2 to TRBJ2-2, with 10 bases identical to TRBD1. The CDR3 is 15 amino acids. CDR1 LGHNA and CDR2 YNFKEQ come from the germline V gene. The junction had 6 bases not matched to a gene; V was cut back by 5 bases and J by 6 bases. The CDR3 DNA reads TGTGCCAGCAGCTACGGGACAGGGGCACCCGGGGAGCTGTTTTTT. It is translated as CASSYGTGAPGELFF.

This chain links TRBV4-1 with TRBJ2-1, with D possibly being TRBD2 (6 bases). The ends were cut back, 2 bases at V and 9 bases at J, with 14 bases in the middle. This CDR3 is 14 amino acids long. Germline loops: CDR1 MGHRA, CDR2 YSYEKL. Here the CDR3 reads CASSQQGRGGEQFF. The CDR3 bases are TGCGCCAGCAGCCAACAAGGGCGGGGAGGTGAGCAGTTCTTC.